Below, 27 T cell receptor beta chains from the same sample are listed, as sequenced in a study of blood T cells in healthy people across ages (dated by TCRdb to the mid-2010s). Libraries were constructed by 5' RACE. Data came from an Illumina HiSeq 2500. The second PCR ran for about 7 to 11 cycles and used a J-beta primer mix along with a sample-barcoded 5' primer. TCRdb reanalyzed the raw reads on its own, using fastp at Q25 for trimming and MiXCR for clone calling, and kept in-frame beta chains. A single entry per CDR3 protein holds the most common genes and DNA from its merged rows. The sample table shows about 650,000 distinct CDR3 sequences, and about 32% are seen once. Clones ranked in the top ten supply about 16% of the sample. Specimen: blood. These TCRs come from an elderly woman in good health. Donor details come from another sample of the same person, matched by shared clones.

This clonotype was picked up a small number of times. The genes are TRBV7-2 and TRBJ2-5; D is possibly TRBD2 (6 bases). Per germline, CDR1 SGHTA and CDR2 FQGNSA. CDR3 length: 14 residues. V lost 6 bases and J lost 9, with 20 bases in between. For the CDR3, the DNA is TGTGCCAGCAGGCGCGGGCCTAGCGTGGAGGCCCAGTACTTC. Protein product: CASRRGPSVEAQYF.

The sample holds many counts of this clonotype. The V and J genes are TRBV20-1 and TRBJ2-1, with 10 positions matching TRBD2. The trim removed 6 bases at V and 6 bases at J, leaving 8 bases unmatched. In germline, CDR1 is DFQATT, CDR2 SNEGSKA (reference sequence). This CDR3 region has 14 residues. The CDR3 here is CSAYTGTSVNEQFF. The DNA for the CDR3 is TGCAGTGCCTACACCGGGACTAGCGTCAATGAGCAGTTCTTC.

This clonotype was found a few times. The rearrangement uses TRBV7-2 and TRBJ2-3; 7 nucleotides agree with TRBD2. This CDR3 has 16 amino acids. The germline CDR1 and CDR2 sequences are SGHTA and FQGNSA. The junction had 7 bases not matched to a gene; V was cut back by 2 bases and J by 2 bases. The chain's CDR3 is CASSLLGLVDTDTQYF. In DNA, the CDR3 is TGTGCCAGCAGCTTACTCGGACTAGTGGACACAGATACGCAGTATTTT.

This sequence joins TRBV4-3 and TRBJ2-5; D call uncertain. This CDR3 contains 15 residues. Germline CDR1 LGHNA, CDR2 YSLEER. Deletions cut 0 bases from V and 0 bases from J, with 8 bases between. The DNA of the CDR3 is TGCGCCAGCAGCCAAGATACCGGGTACCAAGAGACCCAGTACTTC. This encodes CASSQDTGYQETQYF.

This clonotype was seen just once. This chain's CDR3 is CASSPAGGYTEAFF. The CDR3 DNA sequence: TGTGCCAGCAGCCCTGCTGGGGGGTACACTGAAGCTTTCTTT. The gene calls are TRBV7-2 and TRBJ1-1; a weak D match, TRBD1 (5 bases). Germline V gene lookup returns CDR1 SGHTA and CDR2 FQGNSA. This CDR3 has 14 residues. The ends were cut back, 5 bases at V and 3 bases at J, with 13 bases in the middle.

This clonotype has a handful of counts. The chain has TRBV3-1 and TRBJ2-1, with TRBD2 matching over 10 bases. The trim removed 4 bases at V and 6 bases at J, leaving 9 bases unmatched. CDR3 size: 16 residues. Germline V gives CDR1 LGHDT, CDR2 YNNKEL (reference sequence). CDR3 in amino acids: CASSPLVAGGSNEQFF. The CDR3 DNA reads as TGTGCCAGCAGCCCCCTCGTAGCGGGGGGCTCCAATGAGCAGTTCTTC.

This clonotype was counted many times. V gene TRBV5-1 combines with J gene TRBJ2-1; the match to TRBD2 covers 7 bases. Trimming removed 3 bases from V and 10 bases from J; junction bases left unmatched: 7. The CDR3 is 13 residues long. Germline loops: CDR1 SGHRS, CDR2 YFSETQ. CDR3: CASSWGGDREQFF. The DNA for the CDR3 is TGCGCCAGCAGCTGGGGGGGGGACCGAGAGCAGTTCTTC.

With regard to this clonotype: Mismatch with germline at one junction end may stem from a read error. The chain recombines TRBV10-3 with TRBJ1-2; TRBD1 matches at 10 bases. This CDR3 has 18 amino acids. CDR1 and CDR2 from the germline V gene are ENHRY and SYGVKD. The CDR3 sequence is CVITASGSGTGDNYGYTF. Written as DNA, the CDR3 is TGTGTCATCACTGCGAGCGGTTCGGGGACAGGGGATAACTATGGCTACACCTTC.

This clonotype is a singleton in its sample. Given a much more abundant clone one base away, this may be a read error. The V gene is TRBV9, the J gene TRBJ2-1, with 8 bases identical to TRBD1. The CDR3 contains 14 residues. Germline V gene sequence: CDR1 SGDLS, CDR2 YYNGEE. The CDR3 coding sequence is TGTGCCTGCAGCGTAGGACAGGGTTACAATGAGCAGTTCTTC. Translation gives CACSVGQGYNEQFF.

The chain links TRBV7-6 to TRBJ1-6, with a tentative D call TRBD1 (5 bases). Trimming took off 7 bases at V and 7 bases at J, with 17 bases between the two ends. The CDR3 contains 15 residues. In germline, CDR1 is SGHVS, CDR2 FNYEAQ. This CDR3 is CASKLTRGENSPLHF. In DNA, the CDR3 is TGTGCCAGCAAACTCACAAGGGGAGAGAATTCACCCCTCCACTTT. Using reference TRBV7-6 and TRBJ1-6 for the parts outside the CDR3, the full variable domain is GAGVSQSPRYKVTKRGQDVALRCDPISGHVSLYWYRQALGQGPEFLTYFNYEAQQDKSGLPNDRFSAERPEGSISTLTIQRTEQRDSAMYRCASKLTRGENSPLHFGNGTRLTVT.

Comments on this clonotype: A much larger clone lies a single base off, so this may be a read error. The chain couples TRBV27 to TRBJ2-7, with D perhaps TRBD1 (5 bases). The CDR3 length is 16 residues. Germline CDR1 MNHEY, CDR2 SMNVEV (reference sequence). Trimming took off 5 bases at V and 7 bases at J, with 24 bases between the two ends. The CDR3 DNA reads as TGTGCCAGCAGTCCGAGGACACCACTAACCAGAAATGAGCAGTACTTC. This sequence encodes CASSPRTPLTRNEQYF.

This clonotype came up many times. A much larger clone is a single base away; this may be a read error. The V gene is TRBV11-2, the J gene TRBJ2-1, with a possible D match to TRBD1 (6 bases). The last part of the DNA fits TRBJ2-7 better; the J call may be wrong. CDR3 size: 15 residues. CDR1 is SGHAT and CDR2 is FQNNGV in the germline V gene. CDR3 nucleotide sequence: TGTGCCAGCAGCTTAGATCAGGGGAGATACAATGAGCAGTACTTC. Residues: CASSLDQGRYNEQYF.

The rearrangement joins TRBV24-1 to TRBJ1-2; possible D gene TRBD1, 5 bases. There are 14 residues in the CDR3. Trimming removed 1 base from V and 3 bases from J, with 8 bases in between. Germline values: CDR1 KGHDR, CDR2 SFDVKD. The DNA of the CDR3 is TGTGCCACCAGTGATTTTCCCAGGGACTATGGCTACACCTTC. It codes for CATSDFPRDYGYTF.

This clonotype was seen at least ten times. J is TRBJ2-7 and V is TRBV18, with D possibly called TRBD1 or TRBD2 (5 bases each). The germline V gene encodes CDR1 KGHSH and CDR2 LQKENI. V lost 4 bases, J lost 5 bases, and 12 bases lay in between. The CDR3 has 13 residues. The CDR3 here is CASSRVLGDEQYF. CDR3 bases: TGTGCCAGCTCACGAGTCTTGGGGGACGAGCAGTACTTC.

In this sample, this clonotype turned up many times. The gene calls are TRBV9 and TRBJ2-3, with TRBD2 identical over 7 bases. The CDR3 is 14 amino acids. Looked up from germline, CDR1 is SGDLS and CDR2 is YYNGEE. Trimming cost V 2 bases and J 6 bases; bases outside gene matches: 6. CDR3 loop: CASSVDPGGDTQYF. The CDR3 DNA reads TGTGCCAGCAGCGTGGACCCCGGGGGGGATACGCAGTATTTT.

The chain links TRBV6-2 or TRBV6-3 to TRBJ2-2, with 7 bases aligning to TRBD2. Germline CDR1 MNHEY, CDR2 SVGEGT. The CDR3 totals 15 residues. J gave up 1 base and V 3 bases, and 2 bases lay outside the gene matches. Here the CDR3 DNA reads TGTGCCAGCAGTTATCCGGGGGGGAACACCGGGGAGCTGTTTTTT. As protein: CASSYPGGNTGELFF.

This chain connects TRBV9 to TRBJ2-2; the D gene could be TRBD1 or TRBD2 (6 bases each). Trimming stripped 0 bases from V and 6 bases from J, with 12 bases between. This CDR3 region has 15 residues. In germline, CDR1 is SGDLS, CDR2 YYNGEE. The CDR3 here is CASSVGSGEAGELFF. In nucleotides, the CDR3 is TGTGCCAGCAGCGTAGGATCAGGGGAGGCCGGGGAGCTGTTTTTT. Using reference TRBV9 and TRBJ2-2 for the parts outside the CDR3, the full variable domain is DSGVTQTPKHLITATGQRVTLRCSPRSGDLSVYWYQQSLDQGLQFLIQYYNGEERAKGNILERFSAQQFPDLHSELNLSSLELGDSALYFCASSVGSGEAGELFFGEGSRLTVL.

Of note for this clonotype: With a much larger clone just one base away, this may be a read error. J is TRBJ2-7 and V is TRBV30; D not resolved. The CDR3 runs to 12 residues. V was trimmed by 4 bases and J by 1 base, leaving 8 bases between them. Germline V CDR1 and CDR2: GTSNPN, SVGIG (reference sequence). The CDR3 DNA follows: TGTGCCTGGAATGTAAGTTCCTACGAGCAGTACTTC. This codes for CAWNVSSYEQYF.

This clonotype was found many times. The chain recombines TRBV5-1 with TRBJ2-5; 10 nucleotides align to TRBD1. Germline assignment: CDR1 SGHRS and CDR2 YFSETQ. Trimming at V came to 7 bases and at J to 5 bases, leaving 11 bases not matched to a gene. This CDR3 has 15 residues. DNA for the CDR3: TGCGCCAGCCGCCCCCAGACAGGGGGCCGGGAGACCCAGTACTTC. The encoded protein is CASRPQTGGRETQYF.

The chain carries TRBV20-1 and TRBJ2-1; D assignment may be TRBD1 or TRBD2 (5 bases each). CDR3 size: 11 residues. Trimming removed 5 bases at V and 10 bases at J, with 12 bases between. The V gene's germline CDR1 is DFQATT and CDR2 SNEGSKA (reference sequence). The CDR3 is CSASLGVEQFF. The CDR3 nucleotides are TGCAGTGCTTCCCTGGGGGTAGAGCAGTTCTTC.

Regarding this clonotype: One junction end does not reproduce the germline sequence, and a read error may be involved. The chain employs TRBV20-1 and TRBJ2-1; no firm D call. This CDR3 is built from 14 residues. Germline assignment: CDR1 DFQATT and CDR2 SNEGSKA (reference sequence). CDR3 bases: TGCGGTGCGCCCGTCGGAGTTTCCTACAATGAGCAGTTCTTC. Its translation: CGAPVGVSYNEQFF.

The chain couples TRBV20-1 to TRBJ2-1; a possible D gene is TRBD2 (6 bases). The CDR3 sequence is 15 residues long. Trimming took 0 bases from V and 3 from J, leaving 12 bases between them. Germline lookup yields CDR1 DFQATT and CDR2 SNEGSKA (reference sequence). CDR3 region: CSARDVGEDYNEQFF. The DNA of the CDR3 is TGCAGTGCTAGAGACGTAGGGGAGGACTACAATGAGCAGTTCTTC.

Remarks on this clonotype: A read error is possible here, since a much larger clone lies one base away. The CDR3 sequence is CSARVAGGGNEQFF. In DNA form, the CDR3 reads TGCAGTGCTAGGGTGGCCGGGGGTGGCAATGAGCAGTTCTTC. The chain uses TRBV20-1 and TRBJ2-1; D might be TRBD2 (6 bases). Germline V gene lookup returns CDR1 DFQATT and CDR2 SNEGSKA (reference sequence). V was trimmed by 3 bases and J by 6 bases, leaving 15 bases between them. The length of the CDR3 is 14 residues.

The chain uses TRBV12-3 or TRBV12-4 and TRBJ2-1; perhaps TRBD2 as D (6 bases). V gave up 1 base and J gave up 7 bases, with 11 bases separating them. The CDR3 covers 14 residues. CDR3 sequence (DNA): TGTGCCAGCAGTTTAGGGGACTCCGTAAATGAGCAGTTCTTC. Amino acids: CASSLGDSVNEQFF.

The sample holds many counts of this clonotype. This chain joins TRBV7-6 and TRBJ2-7, with TRBD1 matching over 9 bases. With V trimmed by 0 bases and J by 6 bases, 6 bases remained unmatched. This CDR3 spans 15 amino acids. Germline V gene lookup returns CDR1 SGHVS and CDR2 FNYEAQ. The CDR3 protein is CASSLALGTGSEQYF. Here the CDR3 DNA reads TGTGCCAGCAGCTTAGCGTTAGGGACAGGGTCCGAGCAGTACTTC.

J is TRBJ2-5 and V is TRBV20-1; 10 nucleotides line up with TRBD2. The V gene's germline CDR1 is DFQATT and CDR2 SNEGSKA (reference sequence). The trim removed 5 bases at V and 0 bases at J, leaving 18 bases unmatched. The CDR3 covers 19 residues. The CDR3 is CSAVKEESGGVRHQETQYF. CDR3 coding DNA: TGCAGTGCTGTAAAAGAGGAAAGCGGGGGGGTGCGGCACCAAGAGACCCAGTACTTC.

The gene calls are TRBV24-1 and TRBJ2-3, with D possibly TRBD2 on 6 matching bases. Trimming pared 5 bases from V and 1 base from J, leaving 12 bases between. CDR3 length: 15 residues. Germline lookup yields CDR1 KGHDR and CDR2 SFDVKD. In DNA, the CDR3 is TGTGCCACCAGTGCCGGGGGTAGCGGCACAGATACGCAGTATTTT. It codes for CATSAGGSGTDTQYF.